These 19 T cell receptor beta chains were all obtained from the same sample, sequenced in a study of T cells in women clearing cervical HPV infection. Libraries were prepared by immunoSEQ multiplex PCR; TCRdb keeps only in-frame clonotypes and omits some of them. The sample data list some 43,000 clones. Material for sequencing was blood buffy coat. These receptors originate from a woman aged 18 to 75 with a cervical HPV16 infection that either progressed to CIN3+ or cleared (not recorded which).

As for this clone: The read terminates 3 residues before the CDR3 end, so the remaining end is supplied by the germline J gene. This chain joins TRBV5-6 and TRBJ1-2, with 11 nucleotides matching TRBD1. The V and J ends lost 4 bases and 7 bases, in that order; junction bases with no gene match: 6. The CDR3 consists of 14 residues. Germline CDR1 reads SGHDT; CDR2 reads YYEEEE. The CDR3: CASSHGQGAGGYTF. CDR3 DNA, as far as it was read: TGTGCCAGCAGCCACGGACAGGGGGCGGGTGGC.

Concerning this clone itself: The sequence runs out 3 residues before the end of the CDR3; the remainder is reconstructed from the germline J gene. The chain uses TRBV20-1 and TRBJ2-4; D is possibly TRBD1 (6 bases). Looked up from germline, CDR1 is DFQATT and CDR2 is SNEGSKA (reference sequence). The V gene lost 4 bases and the J gene lost 3 bases, with 19 bases spanning the gap. The CDR3 has 16 residues. The CDR3 protein is CSAKPRAQGSKNIQYF. The covered CDR3 bases are TGCAGTGCTAAGCCTCGAGCCCAGGGGAGCAAAAACATT.

In regard to this clone: With the read ending 3 residues before the CDR3 end, the germline J gene is used to fill in that end. The same CDR3 can be traced to other DNA sequences in this sample. This chain joins TRBV11-2 and TRBJ1-1, with 7 bases aligning to TRBD1. J was trimmed by 2 bases and V by 3 bases; bases with no gene match: 6. The CDR3 has 15 residues. CDR1 SGHAT and CDR2 FQNNGV come from the germline V gene. The CDR3 bases that were read are TGTGCCAGCAGCTTCGAGGGACAGCCAAACACTGAA. It codes for CASSFEGQPNTE. The full CDR3 reads CASSFEGQPNTEAFF.

As for this clone: The read is 3 residues too short to cover the CDR3 end, so that end is filled in from the germline J gene. The V and J genes are TRBV6-2 or TRBV6-3 and TRBJ2-3; D gene ambiguous. CDR3 length: 13 amino acids. The germline gives CDR1 MNHEY, CDR2 SVGEGT. The CDR3 is CASSLNSNQPQYF. CDR3 DNA, as far as it was read: TGTGCCAGCAGTCTGAACAGCAATCAGCCG.

In regard to this clone: Coverage ceases 3 residues before the CDR3 finishes, and the germline J gene fills in the end. The chain is built from TRBV19 and TRBJ2-7; a possible D gene is TRBD1 (6 bases). V was clipped by 0 bases and J by 6 bases, with 12 bases between them. CDR1 is LNHDA, CDR2 SQIVND, per germline (reference sequence). The length of the CDR3 is 14 residues. The CDR3 spells CASSIESRGGEQYF. The covered CDR3 bases are TGTGCCAGTAGTATAGAGTCCAGGGGTGGCGAG. Based on the CDR3 plus reference TRBV19 and TRBJ2-7, the full variable domain is DGGITQSPKYLFRKEGQNVTLSCEQNLNHDAMYWYRQDPGQGLRLIYYSQIVNDFQKGDIAEGYSVSREKKESFPLTVTSAQKNPTAFYLCASSIESRGGEQYFGPGTRLTVT.

To note about this clone: At one boundary the junction diverges from the germline segment, which might be a read error. The sequenced fragment ends 3 residues before the CDR3 boundary, so the rest is inferred from the germline J gene. The chain has TRBV6-1 and TRBJ2-2, with D possibly TRBD2 on 5 matching bases. The CDR3 covers 15 residues. CDR1 is MNHNS, CDR2 SASEGT, per germline. The CDR3 spells CASREAAITPLKLFF. Partial CDR3 DNA: TGTGCCAGCAGAGAAGCGGCGATAACTCCACTAAAG.

As concerns this clone: From the germline J gene comes the end of the CDR3, since the read stops 3 residues before it. The V and J genes are TRBV2 and TRBJ1-6, with 8 bases fitting TRBD1. Germline CDR1 is SNHLY and CDR2 is FYNNEI. Trimming cost V 0 bases and J 9 bases; bases outside gene matches: 4. The CDR3 runs 15 residues. The sequenced part of the CDR3 DNA is TGTGCCAGCAGTGAAGCGGGGACAGGACTTTCACCC. This codes for CASSEAGTGLSP. The full CDR3 reads CASSEAGTGLSPLHF.

As concerns this clone: Coverage ceases 3 residues before the CDR3 finishes, and the germline J gene fills in the end. V usage is TRBV5-4 and J usage is TRBJ2-3; TRBD2 matches 9 bases. In germline, CDR1 is SGHNT, CDR2 YYREEE (reference sequence). The length of the CDR3 is 16 residues. The CDR3 is CASSLARGGARETQYF. The CDR3 DNA, read in part, is TGTGCCAGCAGCTTGGCCCGCGGGGGGGCGCGGGAGACG. The full variable domain, completed using reference TRBV5-4 and TRBJ2-3, is ETGVTQSPTHLIKTRGQQVTLRCSSQSGHNTVSWYQQALGQGPQFIFQYYREEENGRGNFPPRFSGLQFPNYSSELNVNALELDDSALYLCASSLARGGARETQYFGPGTRLTVL.

Notes on this clone: An end of the junction differs from the germline gene, which may be a read error. From the germline J gene comes the end of the CDR3, since the read stops 3 residues before it. The rearrangement links TRBV14 to TRBJ1-1; maybe TRBD1 (5 bases). Germline loops: CDR1 SGHDN, CDR2 FVKESK. The CDR3 is made up of 15 amino acids. The CDR3 DNA, read in part, is TGTGCCAGCAGCAAAGAAAGGGGATGGTCCACTGAA. Amino acids: CASSKERGWSTE. The whole CDR3 reads CASSKERGWSTEAFF. Drawing the rest from reference TRBV14 and TRBJ1-1, the complete variable domain is EAGVTQFPSHSVIEKGQTVTLRCDPISGHDNLYWYRRVMGKEIKFLLHFVKESKQDESGMPNNRFLAERTGGTYSTLKVQPAELEDSGVYFCASSKERGWSTEAFFGQGTRLTVV.

As regards this clone: The read comes to an end 3 residues before the CDR3 does, leaving the germline J gene to fill in the end. The V and J genes are TRBV13 and TRBJ1-3, with TRBD1 identical over 7 bases. Germline-derived CDR1 and CDR2 are PRHDT and FYEKMQ (reference sequence). The CDR3 runs 16 residues. CDR3 protein: CASSLSSGTAFLTIYF. CDR3 DNA (partial): TGTGCCAGCAGCTTGTCCTCCGGGACAGCGTTTTTGACC.

Regarding this clone: The read ends 3 residues early relative to the CDR3; the germline J gene fills the gap. This rearrangement joins TRBV5-4 to TRBJ2-3, with TRBD2 identical over 10 bases. Unmatched junction bases numbered 5, after V lost 1 base and J lost 3 bases. The germline V gene has CDR1 SGHNT and CDR2 YYREEE (reference sequence). This CDR3 has 16 amino acids. Incomplete CDR3 DNA: TGTGCCAGCAGCTTGAAAAGCGGGGGGGCGACAGATACG. Encoded protein: CASSLKSGGATDT. In full, the CDR3 is CASSLKSGGATDTQYF.

Comment on this clone: The CDR3 end is not reached by the read, which stops 3 residues before it; the germline J gene fills it in. The chain recombines TRBV2 with TRBJ2-3, with D possibly matching TRBD1 (7 bases). Germline values: CDR1 SNHLY, CDR2 FYNNEI. Trimming removed 8 bases from V and 8 bases from J, with 14 bases in between. CDR3 size: 12 residues. The sequenced part of the CDR3 DNA is TGTGCCAGCGGGGGGACAGTAGGTACG. This gives the protein CASGGTVGT. The whole CDR3 sequence reads CASGGTVGTQYF.

Comment on this clone: The read stops 3 residues short of the end of the CDR3; the missing end is completed from the germline J gene. The chain recombines TRBV20-1 with TRBJ2-3; D perhaps matches TRBD2 (5 bases). This CDR3 contains 15 residues. Trimming left V 7 bases short and J 5 bases short, with 22 bases between. The germline gives CDR1 DFQATT, CDR2 SNEGSKA (reference sequence). CDR3 sequence: CSVQPTRFEGDTQYF. The DNA read from the CDR3 is TGCAGTGTCCAACCCACTAGGTTTGAAGGAGATACG.

A remark on this clone: The read ends 3 residues before the CDR3 terminus; that terminus is restored from the germline J gene. The chain combines TRBV30 with TRBJ2-2, with 7 bases fitting TRBD1. In germline, CDR1 is GTSNPN, CDR2 SVGIG (reference sequence). The CDR3 totals 13 residues. The CDR3 loop is CAWERGLDSPLFF. Partial CDR3 DNA: TGTGCCTGGGAAAGGGGGCTCGATTCCCCG.

CDR3: CSAVTGGGSYGYTF. CDR3 DNA (partial): TGCAGTGCTGTAACAGGGGGCGGGAGCTATGGC. The rearrangement links TRBV20-1 to TRBJ1-2; TRBD1 matches at 9 bases. The read is 3 residues too short to cover the CDR3 end, so that end is filled in from the germline J gene. Germline V gives CDR1 DFQATT, CDR2 SNEGSKA (reference sequence). The J segment lost 4 bases and the V segment lost 5 bases, leaving 8 bases of the junction unmatched. The CDR3 loop spans 14 amino acids.

Concerning this clone itself: The read stops 3 residues short of the end of the CDR3; the missing end is completed from the germline J gene. The chain carries TRBV5-1 and TRBJ1-2; unclear D gene. With 2 bases removed from V and 5 bases from J, the gap between germline ends came to 19 bases. The CDR3 is 16 amino acids. Germline V gene sequence: CDR1 SGHRS, CDR2 YFSETQ. Partial CDR3 DNA: TGCGCCAGCAGCTTAGTAGGCGGGTCCCTTGGGTATGGC. This sequence encodes CASSLVGGSLGYG. The entire CDR3 sequence reads CASSLVGGSLGYGYTF.

As concerns this clone: The missing CDR3 end, 3 residues past where the read stops, is filled in from the germline J gene. The genes are TRBV14 and TRBJ2-2; perhaps TRBD1 as D (6 bases). The CDR3 is 14 amino acids. Trimming took off 3 bases at V and 7 bases at J, with 12 bases between the two ends. CDR1 is SGHDN, CDR2 FVKESK, per germline. CDR3 DNA (partial): TGTGCCAGCAGCCAGTATGTACAGGGCGGGGAG. Protein: CASSQYVQGGE. The full CDR3 reads CASSQYVQGGELFF. The entire variable domain, with the rest obtained from reference TRBV14 and TRBJ2-2, is as follows: EAGVTQFPSHSVIEKGQTVTLRCDPISGHDNLYWYRRVMGKEIKFLLHFVKESKQDESGMPNNRFLAERTGGTYSTLKVQPAELEDSGVYFCASSQYVQGGELFFGEGSRLTVL.

Notes on this clone: The observed sequence ends 3 residues before the CDR3 terminus, with the missing tail filled in from the germline J gene. The gene calls are TRBV5-4 and TRBJ2-2, with 8 bases identical to TRBD2. CDR1 is SGHNT, CDR2 YYREEE, per germline (reference sequence). This CDR3 spans 15 amino acids. V was pared by 1 base and J by 4 bases, with 3 bases of the junction left unmatched. The sequenced CDR3 bases are TGTGCCAGCAGCTTGAGAAGCGGGGGCACCGGGGAG. It is translated as CASSLRSGGTGE. Given in full, the CDR3 is CASSLRSGGTGELFF.

To note about this clone: Read data end 3 residues before the CDR3 end; the end is taken from the germline J gene. V and J are TRBV18 and TRBJ2-1; 10 positions match TRBD1. The CDR3 spans 15 residues. Trimming at V came to 2 bases and at J to 7 bases, leaving 5 bases not matched to a gene. Germline V CDR1 and CDR2: KGHSH, LQKENI. CDR3 DNA, as far as it was read: TGTGCCAGCTCACCAGGGGGACAGGGGTATAATGAG. This encodes CASSPGGQGYNE. The CDR3 as a whole reads CASSPGGQGYNEQFF.